This is a list of T cell receptor beta chains from one sample in a study of molecular identifiers for immune sequencing clone quantification. TCRdb reanalysed the PCR reads using MiXCR and keeps one entry per CDR3 protein. The repertoire holds hundreds of thousands of distinct CDR3 sequences, with roughly 23% as singletons. The sequenced sample was naive CD8+ T cells from blood, with Jurkat cell RNA spiked in. The source of these receptors is a human donor in good health. Some libraries in this study had Jurkat cell RNA spiked in. Each CDR3 is given with its conserved first and last residue. A D gene is named only where the DNA matches it firmly. A clone size is listed for some rows: how often the clone was seen (once, few, many), or a class if it is expanded.

>.|TRBV7-9|TRBJ2-3|many
CASSLNFGQLSTDTQYF
TGTGCCAGCAGCTTAAATTTCGGACAGTTGAGCACAGATACGCAGTATTTT
>TRBD2|TRBV27|TRBJ2-1|.
CASSSRTSSKTYNEQFF
TGTGCCAGCAGTTCCAGGACTAGCTCGAAAACCTACAATGAGCAGTTCTTC
>.|TRBV27|TRBJ1-1|many
CASSFVGVDGEAFF
TGTGCCAGCAGTTTTGTAGGGGTCGATGGTGAAGCTTTCTTT
>TRBD1|TRBV7-9|TRBJ2-7|many
CASSQRAGGHYEQYF
TGTGCCAGCAGCCAACGGGCAGGGGGACACTACGAGCAGTACTTC
>TRBD1|TRBV29-1|TRBJ2-1|many
CSVDRQGYNNEQFF
TGCAGCGTCGACAGACAGGGGTATAACAATGAGCAGTTCTTC
>.|TRBV7-9|TRBJ1-1|many
CASSPQAGPNTEAFF
TGTGCCAGCAGCCCCCAGGCGGGTCCGAACACTGAAGCTTTCTTT
>.|TRBV30|TRBJ2-7|few
CAWNTGSNGEQYF
TGTGCCTGGAATACCGGATCGAACGGGGAGCAGTACTTC
>TRBD1|TRBV20-1|TRBJ2-2|many
CSARRDRVAGELFF
TGCAGTGCTAGAAGGGACAGGGTTGCCGGGGAGCTGTTTTTT
>.|TRBV14|TRBJ2-7|.
CASSQEPPYEQYF
TGTGCCAGCAGCCAAGAACCCCCCTACGAGCAGTACTTC
>.|TRBV7-2|TRBJ2-7|few
CASSFGTGGLEQYF
TGTGCCAGCAGCTTTGGCACCGGAGGGTTGGAGCAGTACTTC
>TRBD1|TRBV7-9|TRBJ2-7|many
CASSLVTGDEQYF
TGTGCCAGCAGCTTGGTAACAGGGGACGAGCAGTACTTC
>.|TRBV27|TRBJ1-2|many
CASSLSGGGNYGYTF
TGTGCCAGCAGTTTATCTGGCGGGGGTAACTATGGCTACACCTTC
>.|TRBV4-1|TRBJ2-7|many
CASSLRPEGSPYEQYF
TGCGCCAGCAGCCTCCGGCCGGAGGGGTCCCCCTACGAGCAGTACTTC
>TRBD1|TRBV9|TRBJ2-3|.
CASSAGTGTTDTQYF
TGTGCCAGCAGCGCCGGGACAGGGACCACAGATACGCAGTATTTT
>.|TRBV4-2|TRBJ2-7|many
CASSQEANGGMYEQYF
TGTGCCAGCAGCCAAGAGGCTAACGGTGGTATGTACGAGCAGTACTTC
>TRBD2|TRBV7-8|TRBJ2-1|few
CASSLAASGGVLDEQFF
TGTGCCAGCAGCTTAGCGGCTAGCGGGGGGGTCTTGGATGAGCAGTTCTTC
>TRBD1|TRBV6-5|TRBJ2-7|few
CASSYSQGAQDYEQYF
TGTGCCAGCAGTTACTCCCAGGGGGCTCAGGACTACGAGCAGTACTTC
>TRBD2|TRBV5-6|TRBJ2-7|few
CASSLDGTAIRAGVSYEQYF
TGTGCCAGCAGCTTGGACGGGACCGCGATTCGGGCGGGAGTGTCCTACGAGCAGTACTTC
>.|TRBV7-6|TRBJ2-7|few
CASSGSASGEQYF
TGTGCCAGCAGCGGCTCGGCCTCCGGCGAGCAGTACTTC
>TRBD1|TRBV7-6|TRBJ2-3|many
CASSWTGSSTDTQYF
TGTGCCAGCAGCTGGACAGGGTCTAGCACAGATACGCAGTATTTT
>TRBD2|TRBV7-6|TRBJ2-1|.
CASSLAGGAGYNEQFF
TGTGCCAGCAGCTTAGCGGGGGGAGCGGGGTACAATGAGCAGTTCTTC
>TRBD1|TRBV12-3/TRBV12-4|TRBJ2-3|few
CASSLTGQSLTDTQYF
TGTGCCAGCAGTCTGACGGGACAGAGCCTCACAGATACGCAGTATTTT
>.|TRBV3-1|TRBJ2-5|many
CASSQVRGMEETQYF
TGTGCCAGCAGCCAAGTTCGGGGGATGGAAGAGACCCAGTACTTC
>.|TRBV30|TRBJ2-3|many
CAWGPTDTQYF
TGTGCCTGGGGCCCCACAGATACGCAGTATTTT
>.|TRBV20-1|TRBJ2-1|.
CSARDKVEQFF
TGCAGTGCTAGAGATAAGGTTGAGCAGTTCTTC
>.|TRBV7-2|TRBJ2-3|many
CASSPPRGGGDTQYF
TGTGCCAGCAGCCCACCAAGGGGGGGTGGAGATACGCAGTATTTT
>.|TRBV28|TRBJ2-7|many
CASSPRTKFPYEQYF
TGTGCCAGCAGTCCTCGGACAAAATTCCCCTACGAGCAGTACTTC
>.|TRBV6-2/TRBV6-3|TRBJ1-5|few
CASSYGAGNQPQHF
TGTGCCAGCAGTTACGGCGCGGGCAATCAGCCCCAGCATTTT
>.|TRBV4-1|TRBJ2-7|few
CASSHGTLGEQYF
TGCGCCAGCAGCCATGGGACTTTGGGAGAGCAGTACTTC
>.|TRBV30|TRBJ1-1|many
CAWTLWGEAFF
TGTGCCTGGACCCTCTGGGGCGAAGCTTTCTTT
>TRBD1|TRBV27|TRBJ1-1|few
CASGTGALEAFF
TGTGCCAGCGGGACAGGGGCCCTTGAAGCTTTCTTT
>TRBD2|TRBV5-1|TRBJ2-4|many
CASSLAGGAKNIQYF
TGCGCCAGCAGCTTGGCGGGAGGGGCCAAAAACATTCAGTACTTC
>TRBD1|TRBV7-9|TRBJ1-4|.
CASSQGTGPEKLFF
TGTGCCAGCAGCCAAGGGACAGGGCCTGAAAAACTGTTTTTT